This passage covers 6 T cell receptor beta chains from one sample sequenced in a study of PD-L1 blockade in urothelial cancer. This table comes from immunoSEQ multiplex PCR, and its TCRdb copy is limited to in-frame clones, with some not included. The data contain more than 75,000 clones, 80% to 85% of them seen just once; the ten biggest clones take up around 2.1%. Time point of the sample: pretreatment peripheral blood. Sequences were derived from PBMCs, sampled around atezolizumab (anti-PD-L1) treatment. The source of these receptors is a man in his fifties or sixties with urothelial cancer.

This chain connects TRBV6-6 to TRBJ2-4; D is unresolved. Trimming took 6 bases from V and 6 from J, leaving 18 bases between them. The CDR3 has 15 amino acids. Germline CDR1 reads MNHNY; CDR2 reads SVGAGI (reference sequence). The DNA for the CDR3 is TGTGCCAGCAGACCGCCCCCCCTAGAATTAAACATTCAGTACTTC. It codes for CASRPPPLELNIQYF.

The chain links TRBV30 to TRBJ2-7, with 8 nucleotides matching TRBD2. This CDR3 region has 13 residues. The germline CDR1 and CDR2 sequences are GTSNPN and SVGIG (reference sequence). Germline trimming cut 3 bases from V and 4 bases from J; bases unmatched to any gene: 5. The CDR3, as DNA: TGTGCCTGGAGCGCGGGGGGAGGGTACGAGCAGTACTTC. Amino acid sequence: CAWSAGGGYEQYF.

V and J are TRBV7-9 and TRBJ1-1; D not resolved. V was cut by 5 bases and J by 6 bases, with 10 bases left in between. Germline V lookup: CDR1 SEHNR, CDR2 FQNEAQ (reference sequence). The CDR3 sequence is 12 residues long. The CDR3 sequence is CASSAETSEAFF. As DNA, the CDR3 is TGTGCCAGCAGCGCTGAGACTTCTGAAGCTTTCTTT.

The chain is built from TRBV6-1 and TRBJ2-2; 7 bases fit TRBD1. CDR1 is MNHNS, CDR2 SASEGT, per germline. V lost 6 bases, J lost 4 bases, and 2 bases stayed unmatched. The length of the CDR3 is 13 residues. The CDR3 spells CASRGQSTGELFF. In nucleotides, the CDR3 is TGTGCCAGCAGGGGACAGAGCACCGGGGAGCTGTTTTTT.

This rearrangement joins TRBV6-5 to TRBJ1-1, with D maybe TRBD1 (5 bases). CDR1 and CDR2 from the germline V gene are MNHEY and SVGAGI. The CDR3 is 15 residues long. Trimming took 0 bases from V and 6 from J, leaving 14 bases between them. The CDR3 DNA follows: TGTGCCAGCAGTTACTCGAGGGGAGGGGTCCCTGAAGCTTTCTTT. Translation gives CASSYSRGGVPEAFF.

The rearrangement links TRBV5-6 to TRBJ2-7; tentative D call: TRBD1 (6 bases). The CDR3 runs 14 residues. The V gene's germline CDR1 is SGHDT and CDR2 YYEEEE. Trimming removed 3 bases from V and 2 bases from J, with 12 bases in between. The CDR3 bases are TGTGCCAGCAGCTGGACAGATTTGACCTACGAGCAGTACTTC. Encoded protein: CASSWTDLTYEQYF.